The clone carrying this T cell receptor beta chain has just one count. Cells were sorted from thawed PBMC rested overnight and stained with GMM-loaded CD1B tetramer, viability dye and anti-CD3. The CD1B tetramers carried C32 glucose monomycolate purified from Rhodococcus equi. Tetramer-sorted PBMC had been CD14 monocyte-depleted before freezing. About 100,000 tetramer-negative cells were sorted from each donor. Sequencing of TCR-alpha and TCR-beta chains was unpaired. The protocol was immunoSEQ multiplex PCR, while the TCRdb copy is restricted to in-frame clones and leaves out a portion. The sample yields more than 70,000 clones, around 90% seen once. This entry is derived from a study of T cells in tuberculosis. General observations from the study: Low-affinity CD1B-GMM tetramer-binding T cells may have been missed.

Trimming shortened V by 0 bases and J by 8 bases, and 13 bases separated the two germline ends. This CDR3 region has 14 residues. Germline CDR1 is SNHLY and CDR2 is FYNNEI. The chain is built from TRBV2 and TRBJ1-1; D remains ambiguous. The TCR originated in an adult woman with latent tuberculosis. What was sequenced was CD1b-GMM tetramer-negative cells sorted from PBMCs. CDR3 DNA sequence: TGTGCCAGCAGTGAAGCGCGAGGGCAGTCAGAAGCTTTCTTT. This codes for CASSEARGQSEAFF.